The source of this T cell receptor beta chain is a study of PD-1 blockade in classical Hodgkin lymphoma. Whole-study context: Administration of nivolumab to patients was at 3 mg/kg intravenously every 2 weeks.

Libraries were prepared by immunoSEQ multiplex PCR; TCRdb keeps only in-frame clonotypes and omits some of them. The table includes fewer than 35,000 clones, about 94% detected once. Germline loops: CDR1 LNHDA, CDR2 SQIVND (reference sequence). The CDR3 covers 12 residues. Time point defined: cycle 4 day 1 (C4D1), after five to seven weeks of nivolumab. Each and every patient relapsed after autologous stem cell transplantation, and patients got differing brentuximab vedotin exposure. Magnetic depletion of unwanted cells isolated CD4+ T cells from thawed PBMCs. Best responses fell into complete response, partial response or progressive disease. Comments on this clone: Its specificity is not known.

General study results and limits: Possible causes of repertoire differences, disease activity or prior therapy, remain undefined.

Sequenced material: CD4+ T cells from blood, taken before the fourth cycle of nivolumab. This TCR was sampled from a human donor with classical Hodgkin lymphoma. The chain links TRBV19 to TRBJ1-2; D is possibly TRBD1 (6 bases). The CDR3 coding sequence is TGTGCAGGACAGTCACCTAACTATGGCTACACCTTC. It yields the protein CAGQSPNYGYTF.